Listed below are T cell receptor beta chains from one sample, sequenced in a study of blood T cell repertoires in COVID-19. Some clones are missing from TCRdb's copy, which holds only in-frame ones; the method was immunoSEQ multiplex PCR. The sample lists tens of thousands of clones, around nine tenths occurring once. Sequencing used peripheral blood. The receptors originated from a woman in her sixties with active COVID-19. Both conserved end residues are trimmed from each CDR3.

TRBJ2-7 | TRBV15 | ATSRDYYEQY
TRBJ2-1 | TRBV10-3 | AITTSSGGFDEQF
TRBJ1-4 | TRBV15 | ATSSRQAINEKLF
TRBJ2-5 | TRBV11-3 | ASSFGSGGDSETQY
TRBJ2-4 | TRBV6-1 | ASSELGSGLAKNIQY
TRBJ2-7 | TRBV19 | ASSRRPTEQY
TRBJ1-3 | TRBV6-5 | ASRREGGRGNTIY
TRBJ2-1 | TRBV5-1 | ASSEDREYNEQF
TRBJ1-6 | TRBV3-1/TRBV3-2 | ASRSGNNSPLH
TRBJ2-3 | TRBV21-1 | ASSKRGRSPTDTQY
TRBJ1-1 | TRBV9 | ASSVVNRNTEAF
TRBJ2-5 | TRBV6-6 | AGGGGGSRETQY
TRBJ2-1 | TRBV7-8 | ASSLVRAGDISYNEQF
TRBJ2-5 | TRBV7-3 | ASSLSTAGETQY
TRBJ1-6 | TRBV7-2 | ASSLRSDSPLH
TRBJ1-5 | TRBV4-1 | ASSQALGYGGRRSNQPQH
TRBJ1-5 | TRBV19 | ASSISGNQPQH
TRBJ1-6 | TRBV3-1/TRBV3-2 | ASSQVGQGVNSPLH
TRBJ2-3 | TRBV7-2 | ASSLDWGGTDTQY
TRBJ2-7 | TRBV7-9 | ASSSSLEQY
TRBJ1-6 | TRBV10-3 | AISESRSGAGLH
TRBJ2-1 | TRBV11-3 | ASSLEPEDEQF
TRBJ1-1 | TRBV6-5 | ASSSRGLNTEAF
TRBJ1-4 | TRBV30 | ACISGPSGEKLF
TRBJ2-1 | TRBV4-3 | ASSQARGARYNEQF
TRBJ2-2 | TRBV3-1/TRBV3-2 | ASSHGTRGPSTGELF
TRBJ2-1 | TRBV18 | ASSRPGTGWNEQF
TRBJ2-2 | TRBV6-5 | ASWGGRNTGELF
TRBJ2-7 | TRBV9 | ASSVDGGEQY
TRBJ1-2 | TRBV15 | ATSREEGDGYT
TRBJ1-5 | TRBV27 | ASSPRGAGGAGNQPQH
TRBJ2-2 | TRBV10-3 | AITAGAPNTGELF
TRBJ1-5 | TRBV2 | ASGFSRVEYSNQPQH
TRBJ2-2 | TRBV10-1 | ASSESRSLGTSGGANTGELF
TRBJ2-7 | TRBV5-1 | ASSLPTEYEQY
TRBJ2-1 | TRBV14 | ASSQIGQGRGDEQF